Presented here are 19 T cell receptor beta chains from one specimen sequenced in a study of blood T cell repertoires in COVID-19. TCRdb's table, derived via immunoSEQ multiplex PCR, lists solely in-frame clones and lacks some. The data hold about 160,000 clones, with around four fifths observed a single time. The sample was peripheral blood. All receptors derive from a woman over 75 with acute or convalescent COVID-19.

This clone was detected only a few times. V and J are TRBV2 and TRBJ1-2, with a possible D match to TRBD1 (6 bases). The CDR3 is 12 residues long. Germline V gene lookup returns CDR1 SNHLY and CDR2 FYNNEI. Trimming removed 8 bases at V and 8 bases at J, with 15 bases between. The CDR3 loop is CASSRTDTGYTF. The CDR3 nucleotides are TGTGCCAGCTCCCGGACAGACACGGGCTACACCTTC.

The chain employs TRBV30 and TRBJ2-3, with TRBD2 matching over 7 bases. J gave up 1 base and V 7 bases, and 11 bases lay outside the gene matches. The CDR3 has 15 amino acids. CDR1 is GTSNPN, CDR2 SVGIG, per germline (reference sequence). In DNA form, the CDR3 reads TGTGCCTCTCGAGGGGAGGGCCTTGGCACAGATACGCAGTATTTT. Translation: CASRGEGLGTDTQYF.

V is TRBV2 and J is TRBJ1-1; D gene ambiguous. From germline, CDR1 is SNHLY and CDR2 FYNNEI. The CDR3 length is 13 residues. With 2 bases removed from V and 4 bases from J, the gap between germline ends came to 8 bases. CDR3 amino acids: CASSEWAPTEAFF. The CDR3 DNA follows: TGTGCCAGCAGTGAATGGGCCCCCACTGAAGCTTTCTTT.

The genes are TRBV19 and TRBJ2-7; TRBD2 aligns across 9 bases. Germline CDR1 reads LNHDA; CDR2 reads SQIVND (reference sequence). CDR3 length: 15 amino acids. After removal of 1 base from V and 3 bases from J, the junction contained 4 bases not matched to a gene. CDR3: CASSIAAGGLYEQYF. The DNA for the CDR3 is TGTGCCAGTAGTATAGCGGCGGGAGGGCTCTACGAGCAGTACTTC.

The rearrangement uses TRBV12-5 and TRBJ2-2; D gene uncertain. From germline, CDR1 is LGHNT and CDR2 FRNRAP. The CDR3 covers 13 residues. The V end was cut by 8 bases, the J end by 6 bases, with 13 bases between. DNA of the CDR3: TGTGCTAGTTCACGTCTAGATCCCGGGGAGCTGTTTTTT. It codes for CASSRLDPGELFF.

V gene TRBV7-2 combines with J gene TRBJ2-7, with D unclear. Per germline, CDR1 SGHTA and CDR2 FQGNSA. The CDR3 runs 14 residues. V gave up 2 bases and J gave up 2 bases, with 10 bases separating them. The CDR3 DNA reads TGTGCCAGCAGCTTACAGGTTTCCACCTACGAGCAGTACTTC. It specifies CASSLQVSTYEQYF.

This rearrangement joins TRBV3-1 (or the pseudogene TRBV3-2) to TRBJ2-7; 7 bases map to TRBD2. The CDR3 has 14 amino acids. J lost 3 bases, V lost 5 bases, and 7 bases had no gene match. Looked up from germline, CDR1 is LGHDT and CDR2 is YNNKEL (reference sequence). The DNA of the CDR3 is TGTGCCAGCAGCGAGGTAGGCGGGAGCTACGAGCAGTACTTC. Protein: CASSEVGGSYEQYF.

V gene TRBV5-6 combines with J gene TRBJ2-1, with TRBD2 identical over 7 bases. CDR1 is SGHDT and CDR2 is YYEEEE in the germline V gene. CDR3 length equals 17 residues. V was clipped by 4 bases and J by 7 bases; unmatched bases: 17. The CDR3 is CASSPYGGRAFGNEQFF. CDR3 in DNA: TGTGCCAGCAGCCCCTACGGTGGGAGGGCCTTTGGGAATGAGCAGTTCTTC.

As concerns this clone: At one boundary the junction diverges from the germline segment, which might be a read error. The chain combines TRBV18 with TRBJ2-1, with D possibly matching TRBD2 (6 bases). Per germline, CDR1 KGHSH and CDR2 LQKENI. The CDR3 sequence is 13 residues long. The CDR3 here is CVSSPGAGREQFF. The CDR3 coding sequence is TGTGTCAGCTCACCTGGGGCAGGGAGGGAGCAGTTCTTC.

The chain is built from TRBV6-5 and TRBJ1-1; D gene ambiguous. The CDR3 has 14 amino acids. Germline V gives CDR1 MNHEY, CDR2 SVGAGI. Trimming removed 0 bases at V and 1 base at J, with 6 bases between. CDR3 amino acids: CASSYSIRNTEAFF. The CDR3 DNA is TGTGCCAGCAGTTACTCGATCAGGAACACTGAAGCTTTCTTT.

The chain joins TRBV5-8 to TRBJ2-1, with 8 nucleotides matching TRBD1. This CDR3 comprises 13 residues. The germline CDR1 and CDR2 sequences are SGHTS and YDEGEE. J gave up 9 bases and V 4 bases, and 6 bases lay outside the gene matches. The DNA of the CDR3 is TGTGCCAGCAGCGTCGACAGGGGAGGTGAGCAGTTCTTC. Translated: CASSVDRGGEQFF.

The chain recombines TRBV9 with TRBJ2-1; D possibly corresponds to TRBD1 (5 bases). The CDR3 spans 16 residues. Per germline, CDR1 SGDLS and CDR2 YYNGEE. Trimming stripped 0 bases from V and 0 bases from J, with 10 bases between. CDR3 amino acids: CASSVEGISSYNEQFF. The CDR3 coding sequence is TGTGCCAGCAGCGTAGAGGGGATTAGCTCCTACAATGAGCAGTTCTTC.

This clone turned up a few times. V is TRBV10-1 and J is TRBJ2-5, with D possibly matching TRBD2 (6 bases). V was shortened by 2 bases and J by 5 bases, with 15 bases between the two germline ends. Looked up from germline, CDR1 is WNHNN and CDR2 is SYGVQD (reference sequence). CDR3 length: 15 amino acids. Here the CDR3 DNA reads TGCGCCAGCAGTGAGAATTCTGCCCGGGGGGAGACCCAGTACTTC. Translation gives CASSENSARGETQYF.

This clone occurred a few times. V usage is TRBV27 and J usage is TRBJ1-1; 8 bases line up with TRBD1. Losses at the gene ends were 4 bases for V and 5 bases for J; bases not matched to a gene: 9. The CDR3 extends over 15 amino acids. In germline, CDR1 is MNHEY, CDR2 SMNVEV (reference sequence). In nucleotides, the CDR3 is TGTGCCAGCAGTTCTTGGACAGGGTTGGGGACTGAAGCTTTCTTT. It yields the protein CASSSWTGLGTEAFF.

The chain uses TRBV21-1 and TRBJ2-2; whether TRBD2, the table's D call, matches the DNA was not checked. TRBV21-1 is given as a pseudogene. The CDR3 is 17 amino acids. CDR3 residues: CASSSRGNSEDTGELFF. DNA of the CDR3: TGTGCCAGCAGCAGCAGAGGTAATAGCGAGGACACCGGGGAGCTGTTTTTT.

This clone was counted once. The chain has TRBV10-3 and TRBJ2-4; TRBD2 aligns across 12 bases. Germline V gene data show CDR1 as ENHRY and CDR2 as SYGVKD. This CDR3 has 15 amino acids. J was trimmed by 6 bases and V by 2 bases; bases with no gene match: 2. CDR3 residues: CAISETSGRTNIQYF. The CDR3 nucleotides are TGTGCCATCAGTGAGACTAGCGGGAGGACAAACATTCAGTACTTC.

The V call is TRBV4-3, the J call TRBJ2-3, with 8 bases matching TRBD2. The CDR3 consists of 14 residues. Germline V gives CDR1 LGHNA, CDR2 YSLEER. Germline trimming cut 0 bases from V and 14 bases from J; bases unmatched to any gene: 10. CDR3 region: CASSQEKLAVAPYF. CDR3 nucleotide sequence: TGCGCCAGCAGCCAAGAGAAACTAGCGGTCGCACCGTATTTT.

CDR3 nucleotide sequence: TGTGCCAGCAGTTTAGAGGGAGGATACAATGAGCAGTTCTTC. Its protein product is CASSLEGGYNEQFF. The V and J genes are TRBV2 and TRBJ2-1; a possible D gene is TRBD2 (6 bases). Looked up from germline, CDR1 is SNHLY and CDR2 is FYNNEI. V was trimmed by 5 bases and J by 4 bases, leaving 12 bases between them. The CDR3 has 14 residues.

The V and J genes are TRBV6-2 or TRBV6-3 and TRBJ1-3; no clear D gene. Germline CDR1 reads MNHEY; CDR2 reads SVGEGT. The CDR3 has 12 residues. The V end lost 6 bases, the J end lost 1 base, and 4 bases lay between the germline ends. The CDR3, as DNA: TGTGCCAGCAGCTTATCTGGAAACACCATATATTTT. Protein sequence: CASSLSGNTIYF.